The 25 T cell receptor beta chains in this list originate from one sample, sequenced in a study of T cells in Graves' hyperthyroidism and ophthalmopathy. TCR beta CDR3 region amplification was performed from RNA transcripts. A set of HTBI primers served as the primers for a first-round RT-PCR of the TCR CDR3. One entry per CDR3 protein, called by TCRdb with MiXCR from the multiplex PCR reads. The repertoire holds hundreds of thousands of distinct CDR3 sequences, 20% to 25% seen once, with approximately 49% in the top ten. Sequences were obtained from blood. These TCRs come from a woman in her seventies with Graves' ophthalmopathy.

This sequence joins TRBV11-2 and TRBJ2-2, with D perhaps matching TRBD1 or TRBD2 (5 bases each). The CDR3 extends over 13 amino acids. The V and J ends lost 4 bases and 7 bases respectively, with 10 bases between them. Germline CDR1 is SGHAT and CDR2 is FQNNGV. CDR3 amino acids: CASSYGTGGELFF. Written as DNA, the CDR3 is TGTGCCAGCAGCTATGGGACGGGCGGGGAGCTGTTTTTT.

The CDR3 nucleotides are TGCAGCGTTGGCCCCCGGGACAGGATTCCCACTGGGGCCAACGTCCTGACTTTC. Protein sequence: CSVGPRDRIPTGANVLTF. The chain recombines TRBV29-1 with TRBJ2-6, with 8 positions matching TRBD1. This CDR3 comprises 18 residues. CDR1 and CDR2 (germline): SQVTM, ANQGSEA. J was trimmed by 2 bases and V by 4 bases; bases with no gene match: 13.

This chain uses TRBV6-1 with TRBJ2-1, with 10 bases matching TRBD2. V was clipped by 8 bases and J by 1 base; unmatched bases: 14. CDR3 length: 18 amino acids. Germline CDR1 and CDR2: MNHNS and SASEGT. The CDR3 coding sequence is TGTGCCAGCTCACCAGTTAACCTAGCGGGAGTTTCCTACAATGAGCAGTTCTTC. The encoded protein is CASSPVNLAGVSYNEQFF.

This clonotype has only a few counts. The chain combines TRBV25-1 with TRBJ2-1; D is unresolved. V was trimmed by 2 bases and J by 10 bases, leaving 12 bases between them. This CDR3 is 13 amino acids long. Germline values: CDR1 MGHDK, CDR2 SYGVNS. The CDR3 here is CASSELGSDEQFF. The CDR3 DNA sequence: TGTGCCAGCAGTGAACTCGGGTCAGACGAGCAGTTCTTC.

The chain employs TRBV19 and TRBJ1-2, with TRBD1 identical over 7 bases. V lost 4 bases to trimming and J lost 3 bases; unmatched junction nucleotides: 17. Per germline, CDR1 LNHDA and CDR2 SQIVND (reference sequence). The CDR3 extends over 18 amino acids. CDR3 in DNA: TGTGCCAGTAGTAAACCCCCTGGGGTGAGAGGGGGCGACTATGGCTACACCTTC. Encoded protein: CASSKPPGVRGGDYGYTF.

This clonotype was detected a few times. The chain uses TRBV19 and TRBJ1-1; D might be TRBD1 (6 bases). The CDR3 contains 16 residues. V was clipped by 4 bases and J by 1 base, with 16 bases between them. From germline, CDR1 is LNHDA and CDR2 SQIVND (reference sequence). The CDR3 protein is CASSTTPQGRNTEAFF. The CDR3 DNA reads as TGTGCCAGTAGTACAACCCCTCAGGGGCGGAACACTGAAGCTTTCTTT.

This clonotype was recorded many times. V usage is TRBV2 and J usage is TRBJ2-3; D perhaps matches TRBD2 (5 bases). V shed 0 bases and J shed 2 bases, with 9 bases lying between them. Looked up from germline, CDR1 is SNHLY and CDR2 is FYNNEI. The CDR3 extends over 15 amino acids. The CDR3 DNA reads as TGTGCCAGCAGTGAAGCTCAGCGGTTCACAGATACGCAGTATTTT. It translates to CASSEAQRFTDTQYF.

This clonotype appeared many times. The chain couples TRBV12-3 or TRBV12-4 to TRBJ2-3; D may be TRBD1 (5 bases). With 2 bases removed from V and 2 bases from J, the gap between germline ends came to 14 bases. This CDR3 spans 16 amino acids. The CDR3 reads CASSLYQGQYTDTQYF. CDR3 nucleotide sequence: TGTGCCAGCAGTTTATATCAGGGCCAATACACAGATACGCAGTATTTT.

This clonotype was seen many times. The gene calls are TRBV19 and TRBJ2-2, with D tentatively TRBD2 (6 bases). The V gene's germline CDR1 is LNHDA and CDR2 SQIVND (reference sequence). The germline V and J ends were trimmed by 3 bases and 3 bases, with 8 bases remaining between them. This CDR3 comprises 14 residues. The CDR3 nucleotides are TGTGCCAGTAGTATTCGGGAGTACACCGGGGAGCTGTTTTTT. Translated, it gives CASSIREYTGELFF.

This clonotype was seen a handful of times. This sequence joins TRBV6-1 and TRBJ2-3; D is unclear. V was clipped by 8 bases and J by 1 base, with 19 bases between them. The CDR3 contains 16 residues. Germline loops: CDR1 MNHNS, CDR2 SASEGT. Written as DNA, the CDR3 is TGTGCCAGCTGTAACATGGCGCCGGTGGGCACAGATACGCAGTATTTT. It translates to CASCNMAPVGTDTQYF.

This clonotype was seen just once. The chain combines TRBV3-1 with TRBJ1-1, with 7 bases fitting TRBD1. Germline V lookup: CDR1 LGHDT, CDR2 YNNKEL (reference sequence). With 4 bases clipped from V and 6 bases from J, the junction kept 8 bases outside the gene matches. The CDR3 is made up of 14 amino acids. CDR3 bases: TGTGCCAGCAGCCCTCGGACAGGAAACGCTGAAGCTTTCTTT. It codes for CASSPRTGNAEAFF. Supplemented by reference TRBV3-1 and TRBJ1-1, the full variable domain reads DTAVSQTPKYLVTQMGNDKSIKCEQNLGHDTMYWYKQDSKKFLKIMFSYNNKELIINETVPNRFSPKSPDKAHLNLHINSLELGDSAVYFCASSPRTGNAEAFFGQGTRLTVV.

V usage is TRBV5-1 and J usage is TRBJ2-5; 8 bases line up with TRBD1. There are 15 residues in the CDR3. Per the germline V gene, CDR1 is SGHRS and CDR2 is YFSETQ. The V and J ends lost 4 bases and 1 base, in that order; junction bases with no gene match: 6. The CDR3: CASSKDRVGQETQYF. CDR3 coding DNA: TGCGCCAGCAGCAAGGACAGGGTGGGCCAAGAGACCCAGTACTTC.

The chain is built from TRBV18 and TRBJ1-2; D gene ambiguous. Germline V gives CDR1 KGHSH, CDR2 LQKENI. The CDR3 extends over 17 amino acids. Trimming took off 1 base at V and 0 bases at J, with 15 bases between the two ends. CDR3 in DNA: TGTGCCAGCTCACCACGAGGTACAGCTTACACTAACTATGGCTACACCTTC. Translation: CASSPRGTAYTNYGYTF.

This clonotype has ten or more counts. V is TRBV27 and J is TRBJ2-3, with no clear D. The CDR3 runs 13 residues. CDR1 is MNHEY, CDR2 SMNVEV, per germline (reference sequence). Trimming removed 5 bases at V and 5 bases at J, with 11 bases between. DNA of the CDR3: TGTGCCAGCAGTCCTGGAGAGATAGATACGCAGTATTTT. This translates into CASSPGEIDTQYF.

A few counts support this clonotype. V gene TRBV4-2 combines with J gene TRBJ2-5; tentatively, D is TRBD1 (6 bases). V was trimmed by 4 bases and J by 4 bases, leaving 13 bases between them. Germline CDR1 is LGHNA and CDR2 is YNFKEQ. CDR3 length: 14 residues. CDR3 DNA: TGTGCCAGCAGCCCGTCACAGGGTGCAGAGACCCAGTACTTC. Amino acid sequence: CASSPSQGAETQYF.

This clonotype was detected only a few times. The chain has TRBV19 and TRBJ1-2; D gene ambiguous. Trimming left V 6 bases short and J 3 bases short, with 11 bases between. The CDR3 is 13 amino acids. The germline V gene encodes CDR1 LNHDA and CDR2 SQIVND (reference sequence). In nucleotides, the CDR3 is TGTGCCAGTAGAGGAAATCAGTACTATGGCTACACCTTC. As protein: CASRGNQYYGYTF.

The chain employs TRBV7-9 and TRBJ1-4, with a weak D call TRBD1 (5 bases). The CDR3 loop spans 15 amino acids. V was trimmed by 2 bases and J by 7 bases, leaving 14 bases between them. Germline values: CDR1 SEHNR, CDR2 FQNEAQ (reference sequence). Written as DNA, the CDR3 is TGTGCCAGCAGCTTAATGTCAGGGATAGGTGAAAAACTGTTTTTT. It codes for CASSLMSGIGEKLFF.

This clonotype was counted at least ten times. V and J are TRBV2 and TRBJ1-2, with 9 bases identical to TRBD1. Germline assignment: CDR1 SNHLY and CDR2 FYNNEI. The ends lost 4 bases at V and 7 bases at J; junction bases unmatched: 4. The CDR3 length is 13 residues. DNA for the CDR3: TGTGCCAGCAGTGTGGGGACAGGGCTTGGCTACACCTTC. This sequence encodes CASSVGTGLGYTF.

V and J are TRBV27 and TRBJ1-5; no reliable D call. Germline assignment: CDR1 MNHEY and CDR2 SMNVEV (reference sequence). The length of the CDR3 is 13 residues. The V end lost 8 bases, the J end lost 5 bases, and 13 bases lay between the germline ends. CDR3 region: CASQGRRDQPQHF. The CDR3 nucleotides read TGTGCCAGCCAAGGCCGGAGGGATCAGCCCCAGCATTTT.

The chain employs TRBV19 and TRBJ1-5; unclear D gene. The V gene lost 6 bases and the J gene lost 4 bases, with 10 bases spanning the gap. CDR3 length: 13 residues. Germline-derived CDR1 and CDR2 are LNHDA and SQIVND (reference sequence). The CDR3 DNA sequence: TGTGCCAGTAGGGGTGGAAATAATCAGCCCCAGCATTTT. This encodes CASRGGNNQPQHF.

The V gene is TRBV30, the J gene TRBJ1-1; D is possibly TRBD1 (5 bases). Germline assignment: CDR1 GTSNPN and CDR2 SVGIG (reference sequence). This CDR3 is 12 amino acids long. The V gene lost 3 bases and the J gene lost 6 bases, with 11 bases spanning the gap. CDR3 sequence (DNA): TGTGCCTGGAGGGGGGATTTCGCTGAAGCTTTCTTT. As protein: CAWRGDFAEAFF.

This clonotype came up many times. This chain links TRBV7-2 with TRBJ2-5; 8 bases are a match to TRBD2. Germline V gene data show CDR1 as SGHTA and CDR2 as FQGNSA. This CDR3 comprises 15 residues. V dropped 5 bases and J dropped 2; count of bases not matched to a gene: 7. This CDR3 reads CASSRSGTRQETQYF. The CDR3 DNA reads TGTGCCAGCAGCCGAAGCGGGACTAGGCAAGAGACCCAGTACTTC. Full variable domain (missing parts from reference TRBV7-2 and TRBJ2-5): GAGVSQSPSNKVTEKGKDVELRCDPISGHTALYWYRQSLGQGLEFLIYFQGNSAPDKSGLPSDRFSAERTGGSVSTLTIQRTQQEDSAVYLCASSRSGTRQETQYFGPGTRLLVL.

This sequence joins TRBV3-1 and TRBJ2-2, with D possibly being TRBD1 (5 bases). Germline V CDR1 and CDR2: LGHDT, YNNKEL (reference sequence). Trimming removed 0 bases from V and 10 bases from J, with 9 bases in between. The CDR3 covers 13 residues. CDR3: CASSQDWGEELFF. The CDR3 coding sequence is TGTGCCAGCAGCCAAGATTGGGGCGAGGAGCTGTTTTTT.

The chain links TRBV10-2 to TRBJ2-3; 10 nucleotides align to TRBD2. Germline V lookup: CDR1 WSHSY, CDR2 SAAADI. Trimming cost V 6 bases and J 2 bases; bases outside gene matches: 5. The CDR3 has 15 residues. CDR3 sequence: CASRVAGGNTDTQYF. CDR3 sequence (DNA): TGCGCCAGCAGGGTAGCGGGAGGAAACACAGATACGCAGTATTTT.

This clonotype was seen only a few times. V gene TRBV5-1 combines with J gene TRBJ2-7; TRBD2 agrees at 14 bases. Germline V CDR1 and CDR2: SGHRS, YFSETQ. The CDR3 runs 15 residues. Trimming removed 4 bases from V and 6 bases from J; junction bases left unmatched: 6. The CDR3 loop reads CASSRGLAGEGEQYF. CDR3 nucleotides: TGCGCCAGCAGCAGGGGACTAGCGGGAGAAGGCGAGCAGTACTTC. Full variable domain (remainder filled in from reference TRBV5-1 and TRBJ2-7): KAGVTQTPRYLIKTRGQQVTLSCSPISGHRSVSWYQQTPGQGLQFLFEYFSETQRNKGNFPGRFSGRQFSNSRSEMNVSTLELGDSALYLCASSRGLAGEGEQYFGPGTRLTVT.